Reported below is one T cell receptor beta chain. The antigen it recognizes is unknown. The sample holds no much larger clone one base away, and base qualities are not on file. This sample was taken from a study of vaccination effects on CD4 cells after COVID-19 (dated by TCRdb to 2021 to 2024). Broadly, across the study: Two doses of either the BNT162b2 or the mRNA-1273 mRNA SARS-CoV-2 vaccine were administered to participants. A total of ten to eleven COVID-19 convalescent patients and a handful of SARS-CoV-2-naive healthy vaccine recipients were included in the full study. In both COVID-19 convalescent patients and infection-naive vaccine recipients, the study compared SARS-CoV-2 spike-specific CD4+ TCR repertoires from before mRNA vaccination with those from after it. Cultures from other donors in the study were sequenced using the Oncomine TCR Beta short-read assay on an Illumina iSeq 100. Summary of the overall study and its limitations: The study was limited by a small number of convalescent patients, and early post-infection timepoints were lacking. In healthy vaccine recipients, vaccine-induced clones were almost all SARS-CoV-2 mono-reactive, with only 1 of 255 cross-reactive with common cold coronaviruses. Clones induced by infection and clones induced by vaccination both contracted markedly at late timepoints after vaccination, which fits with T cell responses waning over time.

Receptor libraries were prepared by the immunoSEQ multiplex PCR assay. DNA from the cultured and isolated CD4+ T cells underwent TCR beta CDR3 sequencing. The authors processed their data as follows. Non-productive TCR sequences were removed, reads were trimmed to the CDR3 region, and CDR3s of at least 7 amino acids were retained. The MANAFEST web app was used to pick out antigen-specific clonotypes by comparing their expansion in peptide wells with that in reference cultures. To be called positive, a clone needed expansion at FDR<0.05 compared with the reference and with all other wells, an odds ratio greater than 5, and a frequency greater than 0.1% in two replicate wells. A clonotype was defined as cross-reactive if the clonotype was significantly expanded both in SARS-CoV-2 spike wells and in at least one common cold coronavirus spike condition. CDR3 similarity was assessed by Levenshtein distance with the stringdist R package, and unrooted trees were built with ape in R 3.6.1. Entries here come from immuneACCESS through TCRdb and include only in-frame sequences with V and J called. Some clones fail to appear in such tables; in the studies checked, an unresolved V gene covers under half of the shortfall, and the cause of the remainder is unknown. V, J and clone size are taken as reported in that table, and D and trimming were inferred from the DNA itself. For this sample the table gives approximately 76,000 clones, of which about 78% were detected only once. The top ten constitute over 9.5% of the sample.

To identify antigen-specific CD4+ T cell clonotypes by their expansion, the ViraFEST assay first stimulated PBMC with viral peptide pools and then applied TCR sequencing. After around eleven days of culture, CD4+ T cells were isolated with the EasySep CD4+ T cell isolation kit. Healthy vaccine recipients had no prior SARS-CoV-2 infection, confirmed by negative nucleocapsid antibodies before and after vaccination. Each well held roughly 2 million PBMC cultured in IMDM containing approximately 5% human AB serum, 9.5 to 10 IU/ml IL-2 and gentamicin, along with around 11 ug/ml peptides. Half of the culture medium was replaced with fresh IL-2-containing medium on days 3 and 7. Unless noted otherwise, every peptide stimulation condition was cultured in triplicate wells. Using Ficoll-Paque Plus gradient centrifugation, PBMC were separated from whole blood and then either used fresh or cryopreserved at -140C. Overlapping peptide pools spanned the spike proteins of SARS-CoV-2 and the common cold coronaviruses HCoV-NL63, HCoV-OC43 and HCoV-229E. Genomic DNA was extracted from cultured CD4+ T cells with the QIAamp micro DNA kit.

The sample consisted of CD4+ T cells from PBMCs cultured with SARS-CoV-2 spike peptides, taken before COVID-19 vaccination. What the cell subset or site label conveys for this sample: SARS-CoV-2 spike overlapping peptide pool stimulation. The receptor was derived from a human donor who received a COVID-19 vaccine.

CDR3 loop: CASSQDRGAIVDTQYF. The DNA sequence is given as TGCGCCAGCAGCCAAGATCGGGGGGCGATTGTGGATACGCAGTATTTT. The rearrangement combines TRBV4-1 with TRBJ2-3; 7 matching bases give a weak D call of TRBD2. CDR1 and CDR2 were assigned from the germline V gene as MGHRA and YSYEKL. Its CDR3 holds 16 amino acids, cysteine through phenylalanine. Only the CDR3 part of the read is kept: 48 bases, read in frame from the first base. V is clipped by 0 bases and J by 6 bases, and the sequence between their germline boundaries is 16 bases long.